Below, one T cell receptor beta chain is given with its context. This entry belongs to a study of control samples from healthy donors and cancer patients. Sequencing used immunoSEQ multiplex PCR; TCRdb keeps in-frame clones, though not all of them. The sample carries 150,000 or so clones, 93% recorded once. This CDR3 has 15 residues. CDR1 is LGHDT, CDR2 YNNKEL, per germline (reference sequence). Trimming removed 5 bases from V and 5 bases from J, with 15 bases in between. Sequenced material: blood. This TCR was recovered from a man between 18 and 29 years old in good health. The V gene is TRBV3-1 (or the pseudogene TRBV3-2), the J gene TRBJ1-4; D is unclear. The CDR3 nucleotides are TGTGCCAGCAGCGGACTGAAGGGCAACAATGAAAAACTGTTTTTT. Translating it yields CASSGLKGNNEKLFF.